What follows are 8 T cell receptor beta chains derived from one specimen sequenced in a study of blood T cell repertoires in COVID-19. Method: immunoSEQ multiplex PCR; TCRdb's copy keeps in-frame clones and lacks some. Of around 250,000 clones detected, about 85% appear once; the ten largest clones hold more than 1.5%. Sequenced: peripheral blood. These receptor sequences come from a man between 25 and 39 years old who had recovered from COVID-19.

This clone appeared a single time. This chain joins TRBV2 and TRBJ2-2, with D tentatively TRBD1 (6 bases). This CDR3 is 15 amino acids long. V lost 5 bases and J 6 bases, leaving 16 bases between the germline ends. The germline CDR1 and CDR2 sequences are SNHLY and FYNNEI. In nucleotides, the CDR3 is TGTGCCAGCAGTCCCAGACAGGTTGAGTCCGGGGAGCTGTTTTTT. It encodes CASSPRQVESGELFF.

This clone appeared once. This chain uses TRBV5-5 with TRBJ2-7; D unclear. With 4 bases removed from V and 6 bases from J, the gap between germline ends came to 20 bases. Germline CDR1 SGHKS, CDR2 YYEKEE (reference sequence). CDR3 size: 15 residues. The CDR3 here is CASSPSGLSLSEQYV. The CDR3 DNA is TGTGCCAGCAGCCCCTCCGGGTTAAGTTTGTCCGAGCAGTACGTC.

The chain combines TRBV4-1 with TRBJ1-1; 7 nucleotides agree with TRBD1. The germline CDR1 and CDR2 sequences are MGHRA and YSYEKL. The CDR3 runs to 19 residues. The trim removed 4 bases at V and 0 bases at J, leaving 17 bases unmatched. The CDR3 sequence is CASSRTPGQEGGMNTEAFF. CDR3 in DNA: TGCGCCAGCAGCCGGACTCCAGGACAGGAGGGGGGTATGAACACTGAAGCTTTCTTT.

This chain joins TRBV5-1 and TRBJ1-3; a weak D match, TRBD1 (6 bases). V shed 4 bases and J shed 0 bases, with 14 bases lying between them. Germline V CDR1 and CDR2: SGHRS, YFSETQ. The CDR3 spans 16 residues. The CDR3 DNA reads as TGCGCCAGCAGCGTAGACAGGCTCCTCTCTGGAAACACCATATATTTT. Protein sequence: CASSVDRLLSGNTIYF.

CDR3 region: CASSLIGTGVSEAFF. In DNA, the CDR3 is TGTGCCAGCAGCTTAATTGGAACAGGCGTCTCTGAAGCTTTCTTT. The chain links TRBV13 to TRBJ1-1, with D maybe TRBD1 (5 bases). The CDR3 runs to 15 residues. V lost 2 bases to trimming and J lost 6 bases, with 16 bases between them. CDR1 and CDR2 (germline): PRHDT, FYEKMQ (reference sequence). Combining the CDR3 with reference TRBV13 and TRBJ1-1 gives the whole variable domain AAGVIQSPRHLIKEKRETATLKCYPIPRHDTVYWYQQGPGQDPQFLISFYEKMQSDKGSIPDRFSAQQFSDYHSELNMSSLELGDSALYFCASSLIGTGVSEAFFGQGTRLTVV.

V is TRBV12-5 and J is TRBJ1-3; a weak D match, TRBD1 (5 bases). Looked up from germline, CDR1 is LGHNT and CDR2 is FRNRAP. The CDR3 runs 16 residues. V lost 4 bases and J lost 3, with 16 bases in between. The CDR3 sequence: CASGSVLGVFGNTIYF. The CDR3 DNA reads as TGTGCTAGTGGTTCCGTATTAGGGGTTTTTGGAAACACCATATATTTT.

The rearrangement joins TRBV19 to TRBJ2-2; unclear D gene. The V gene lost 2 bases and the J gene lost 7 bases, with 14 bases spanning the gap. This CDR3 contains 15 residues. Germline CDR1 LNHDA, CDR2 SQIVND (reference sequence). The DNA for the CDR3 is TGTGCCAGTAGTATAAGTCTTTCGGCTAGCGGGGAGCTGTTTTTT. It encodes CASSISLSASGELFF. The full variable domain, in which reference TRBV19 and TRBJ2-2 provide the parts outside the CDR3, is DGGITQSPKYLFRKEGQNVTLSCEQNLNHDAMYWYRQDPGQGLRLIYYSQIVNDFQKGDIAEGYSVSREKKESFPLTVTSAQKNPTAFYLCASSISLSASGELFFGEGSRLTVL.

This rearrangement joins TRBV3-1 (or the pseudogene TRBV3-2) to TRBJ1-6; 8 nucleotides line up with TRBD1. This CDR3 contains 14 residues. From germline, CDR1 is LGHDT and CDR2 YNNKEL (reference sequence). Trimming at V came to 3 bases and at J to 10 bases, leaving 5 bases not matched to a gene. The CDR3 spells CASSQRTGKSPLHF. CDR3 nucleotides: TGTGCCAGCAGCCAGAGGACAGGGAAGTCACCCCTCCACTTT.